This paragraph covers one TCR beta chain sequence. TCR beta sequencing covered blood CD8+ and CD4+ T cells. The sample comes from a study of CD8 T cells in Susac syndrome. An input of about 0.5 to 1 ug of RNA was subjected to reverse transcription using random hexamers. TCRdb redid the calling of the immunoSEQ multiplex PCR reads with MiXCR, one entry per CDR3 protein. The sample gives about 300,000 distinct CDR3 sequences, under 95% of which show up once; more than 0.06% is in the top ten. Germline V CDR1 and CDR2: SGHVS, FNYEAQ. V lost 3 bases to trimming and J lost 0 bases, with 7 bases between them. The CDR3 sequence is 14 residues long.

This sequence was found in a human donor with multiple sclerosis. Sequencing was carried out using CD4+ T cells from PBMCs. The rearrangement uses TRBV7-6 and TRBJ2-3; unclear D gene. The CDR3 DNA reads as TGTGCCAGCAGCTTGCGAGTTAGCACAGATACGCAGTATTTT. This sequence encodes CASSLRVSTDTQYF.